Listed below are T cell receptor beta chains from one sample, sequenced in a study of blood T cell repertoires in COVID-19. Some clones are missing from TCRdb's copy, which holds only in-frame ones; the method was immunoSEQ multiplex PCR. Of roughly 60,000 clones in the sample, approximately 91% were seen once. Sequenced input: peripheral blood. The receptors shown here come from a man in his fifties or sixties with active COVID-19. The CDR3 runs from the conserved cysteine through the conserved F or W. The D gene is left open where the match is weak. Where a row states a size, it is once, few, many or the class of an expanded clone; other rows omit it.

j_gene: TRBJ2-6
v_gene: TRBV11-2
d_gene: -
abundance: -
CDR3nt: TGTGCCAGCAGCTTAGCGGGATCTGGGGCCAACGTCCTGACTTTC
CDR3aa: CASSLAGSGANVLTF

j_gene: TRBJ1-3
v_gene: TRBV19
d_gene: -
abundance: once
CDR3nt: TGTGCCAGTAGTATATCGGGGAAACACTCTGGAAACACCATATATTTT
CDR3aa: CASSISGKHSGNTIYF

j_gene: TRBJ1-4
v_gene: TRBV5-1
d_gene: TRBD1
abundance: -
CDR3nt: TGCGCCAGCAGCTTGGGGACAGGGAATGAAAAACTGTTTTTT
CDR3aa: CASSLGTGNEKLFF

j_gene: TRBJ2-3
v_gene: TRBV7-3
d_gene: -
abundance: -
CDR3nt: TGTGCCAGCAGCCGAGGGTCTACTACCACAGATACGCAGTATTTT
CDR3aa: CASSRGSTTTDTQYF

j_gene: TRBJ1-2
v_gene: TRBV19
d_gene: TRBD1
abundance: once
CDR3nt: TGTGCCAGTAGTCCCGACAGGGCAATTGGCTACACCTTC
CDR3aa: CASSPDRAIGYTF

j_gene: TRBJ2-1
v_gene: TRBV11-2
d_gene: TRBD2
abundance: -
CDR3nt: TGTGCCAGCAGCTCCCTTCGACTAGCGGCCAATGAGCAGTTCTTC
CDR3aa: CASSSLRLAANEQFF

j_gene: TRBJ1-1
v_gene: TRBV9
d_gene: -
abundance: -
CDR3nt: TGTGCCAGCAGCGAGTCGAGCAACCGAGACACTGAAGCTTTCTTT
CDR3aa: CASSESSNRDTEAFF

j_gene: TRBJ2-7
v_gene: TRBV5-1
d_gene: TRBD2
abundance: -
CDR3nt: TGCGCCAGCAGCTTGGCTCCGGGACTAGCGGGGGACCTCGAGCAGTACTTC
CDR3aa: CASSLAPGLAGDLEQYF

j_gene: TRBJ1-1
v_gene: TRBV27
d_gene: -
abundance: -
CDR3nt: TGTGCCAGCAGTTTAGGGACTCAGAACACTGAAGCTTTCTTT
CDR3aa: CASSLGTQNTEAFF

j_gene: TRBJ1-1
v_gene: TRBV11-3
d_gene: TRBD1
abundance: few
CDR3nt: TGTGCCAGCAGCTTAGAAGGGACAGGGGAAGGGAACACTGAAGCTTTCTTT
CDR3aa: CASSLEGTGEGNTEAFF

j_gene: TRBJ2-2
v_gene: TRBV9
d_gene: TRBD2
abundance: -
CDR3nt: TGTGCCAGCAGCGTAGGACTAGCGGGAGGGCGAGGCGGGGAGCTGTTTTTT
CDR3aa: CASSVGLAGGRGGELFF

j_gene: TRBJ2-1
v_gene: TRBV5-1
d_gene: TRBD2
abundance: -
CDR3nt: TGCGCCAGCAGCGTAACTAGCGGGGCCTCCTACAATGAGCAGTTCTTC
CDR3aa: CASSVTSGASYNEQFF

j_gene: TRBJ1-1
v_gene: TRBV6-5
d_gene: TRBD1
abundance: -
CDR3nt: TGTGCCAGCAGAGGACAGGGAGGGACTGAAGCTTTCTTT
CDR3aa: CASRGQGGTEAFF

j_gene: TRBJ2-1
v_gene: TRBV24-1
d_gene: -
abundance: -
CDR3nt: TGTGCCACCAGTGATTGGGGCAAAGGGGAGCAGTTCTTC
CDR3aa: CATSDWGKGEQFF

j_gene: TRBJ2-5
v_gene: TRBV2
d_gene: TRBD2
abundance: -
CDR3nt: TGTGCCAGCAGGGGACTAGCGGGAGGCGGTGAGACCCAGTACTTC
CDR3aa: CASRGLAGGGETQYF

j_gene: TRBJ2-1
v_gene: TRBV7-9
d_gene: -
abundance: -
CDR3nt: TGTGCCAGCAGCCCCCGCGGGACGGACTCCTACAATGAGCAGTTCTTC
CDR3aa: CASSPRGTDSYNEQFF

j_gene: TRBJ2-7
v_gene: TRBV7-3
d_gene: -
abundance: -
CDR3nt: TGTGCCAGCAGCTTAACCCGTGACAGCGCTCCGTACTTC
CDR3aa: CASSLTRDSAPYF